This T cell receptor beta chain was identified during a study of identical twins. At least ten counts were recorded for this clonotype. From germline, CDR1 is ENHRY and CDR2 SYGVKD. This CDR3 has 18 residues. With 8 bases removed from V and 7 bases from J, the gap between germline ends came to 30 bases. TCRdb independently ran MiXCR on the 5' RACE reads; one entry per CDR3 protein. The table has nearly 650,000 distinct CDR3 sequences, about 7% seen once. These same records also appear under a second study, on yellow fever vaccine responses in identical twins.

Sequencing used PBMCs. The V and J genes are TRBV10-3 and TRBJ2-1; possibly TRBD2 for D (6 bases). The TCR was taken from a woman aged 18 to 35 in good health. CDR3 DNA: TGTGCCATCTCCATGAATTCGGCAGGAGGGGCCTATGGGAATGAGCAGTTCTTC. Protein product: CAISMNSAGGAYGNEQFF.